Below, 13 T cell receptor beta chains from the same sample are listed, as sequenced in a study of beta chain features in type 1 diabetes (dated by TCRdb to the late 2010s). These TCRs' antigens remain unknown. Libraries were built with the immunoSEQ multiplex PCR assay. The entire isolated RNA was reverse transcribed using the High Capacity cDNA Reverse Transcription Kit, and thus expressed TCRB transcripts were sequenced. The source is immuneACCESS, and TCRdb retained only in-frame sequences with V and J called. Part of the clones is not carried over; for the studies checked, unresolved V genes explain less than half of this, and the remainder is unexplained. The sample yields around 340,000 clones; about a tenth were counted once. The ten largest clones represent approximately 1% of the sample. Study-wide conclusions, independent of this receptor: In all four CD4+ subsets, TCRB CDR3 length was moderately but significantly shorter in type 1 diabetes patients.

What was sequenced was central memory CD4+ T cells from blood. These receptor sequences come from a man aged 25 to 40 with type 1 diabetes.

In its sample, this clone was seen a few times. The chain has TRBV18 and TRBJ2-7, with D maybe TRBD1 (5 bases). The CDR3 consists of 13 residues. V was cut by 5 bases and J by 2 bases, with 10 bases left in between. Per germline, CDR1 KGHSH and CDR2 LQKENI. The DNA of the CDR3 is TGTGCCAGCTCAGCAGGGTGGGCCTACGAGCAGTACTTC. It yields the protein CASSAGWAYEQYF.

The chain couples TRBV2 to TRBJ2-1; either TRBD1 or TRBD2 may fit D (5 bases each). This CDR3 is built from 11 residues. The germline CDR1 and CDR2 sequences are SNHLY and FYNNEI. V lost 4 bases, J lost 12 bases, and 10 bases lay in between. CDR3 bases: TGTGCCAGCAGTGGGGACCTGAGGCAGTTCTTC. Its protein is CASSGDLRQFF.

Concerning this clone itself: The same CDR3 is also encoded by other DNA sequences in this sample. The V call is TRBV11-2, the J call TRBJ2-1, with D perhaps matching TRBD1 or TRBD2 (5 bases each). The CDR3 loop spans 15 amino acids. The V gene lost 4 bases and the J gene lost 0 bases, with 10 bases spanning the gap. CDR1 is SGHAT, CDR2 FQNNGV, per germline. CDR3 nucleotide sequence: TGTGCCAGCAGCTCGGGACCGAGCTCCTACAATGAGCAGTTCTTC. Residues: CASSSGPSSYNEQFF. Combining the CDR3 with reference TRBV11-2 and TRBJ2-1 gives the whole variable domain EAGVAQSPRYKIIEKRQSVAFWCNPISGHATLYWYQQILGQGPKLLIQFQNNGVVDDSQLPKDRFSAERLKGVDSTLKIQPAKLEDSAVYLCASSSGPSSYNEQFFGPGTRLTVL.

The CDR3 loop is CASSWGQGGNYGYTF. Written as DNA, the CDR3 is TGTGCCAGCAGCTGGGGACAGGGTGGAAACTATGGCTACACCTTC. The rearrangement joins TRBV11-2 to TRBJ1-2, with 9 bases identical to TRBD1. Germline CDR1 SGHAT, CDR2 FQNNGV. There are 15 residues in the CDR3. The V gene end was trimmed by 4 bases and the J gene end by 2 bases; junction bases not matched to a gene: 5.

The sample holds a few counts of this clone. J is TRBJ2-2 and V is TRBV7-2, with 7 bases matching TRBD2. Losses at the gene ends were 6 bases for V and 4 bases for J; bases not matched to a gene: 5. The CDR3 is 14 amino acids. Per germline, CDR1 SGHTA and CDR2 FQGNSA. The CDR3 spells CASRAGSPTGELFF. The DNA for the CDR3 is TGTGCCAGCAGAGCGGGGAGCCCCACCGGGGAGCTGTTTTTT.

This clone was detected only a few times. The chain is built from TRBV11-2 and TRBJ2-1, with 10 bases aligning to TRBD1. The J segment lost 4 bases and the V segment lost 2 bases, leaving 2 bases of the junction unmatched. CDR1 is SGHAT and CDR2 is FQNNGV in the germline V gene. CDR3 length: 15 amino acids. CDR3 amino acids: CASSLRDRGYNEQFF. In DNA, the CDR3 is TGTGCCAGCAGCTTAAGGGACAGGGGATACAATGAGCAGTTCTTC.

The chain has TRBV5-1 and TRBJ2-2; D remains unclear. This CDR3 region has 13 residues. CDR1 is SGHRS, CDR2 YFSETQ, per germline. V lost 0 bases, J lost 7 bases, and 7 bases lay in between. The CDR3 region is CASSLAAGGELFF. The CDR3 bases are TGCGCCAGCAGCTTGGCTGCCGGCGGGGAGCTGTTTTTT.

The chain recombines TRBV18 with TRBJ2-3; D unresolved. Germline V gene lookup returns CDR1 KGHSH and CDR2 LQKENI. The V end lost 2 bases, the J end lost 4 bases, and 13 bases lay between the germline ends. This CDR3 spans 15 amino acids. The CDR3: CASSPYEGLPDTQYF. DNA of the CDR3: TGTGCCAGCTCACCATACGAAGGGCTCCCAGATACGCAGTATTTT.

The rearrangement uses TRBV19 and TRBJ1-1; 7 nucleotides agree with TRBD1. With V trimmed by 4 bases and J by 4 bases, 6 bases remained unmatched. This CDR3 is built from 14 residues. CDR1 and CDR2 (germline): LNHDA, SQIVND (reference sequence). Here the CDR3 DNA reads TGTGCCAGTAGTAAAAGACAGGGTGTCACTGAAGCTTTCTTT. This gives the protein CASSKRQGVTEAFF.

The chain joins TRBV30 to TRBJ2-3, with 7 bases lining up with TRBD2. Germline V gene lookup returns CDR1 GTSNPN and CDR2 SVGIG (reference sequence). Germline trimming cut 3 bases from V and 4 bases from J; bases unmatched to any gene: 4. The length of the CDR3 is 13 residues. The CDR3: CAWSSLAADTQYF. CDR3 DNA: TGTGCCTGGAGCAGCCTAGCGGCAGATACGCAGTATTTT.

This clone was recorded a few times. The rearrangement joins TRBV11-2 to TRBJ1-4, with D tentatively TRBD1 (6 bases). V lost 5 bases to trimming and J lost 6 bases, with 13 bases between them. Germline V gives CDR1 SGHAT, CDR2 FQNNGV. This CDR3 is built from 14 residues. The DNA of the CDR3 is TGTGCCAGCAGCCAGGGGCAGGTCCATGAAAAACTGTTTTTT. It is translated as CASSQGQVHEKLFF.

The chain couples TRBV2 to TRBJ1-6, with D possibly being TRBD1 (5 bases). Per germline, CDR1 SNHLY and CDR2 FYNNEI. CDR3 length equals 15 residues. Trimming removed 3 bases from V and 10 bases from J, with 16 bases in between. CDR3 in DNA: TGTGCCAGCAGTGAGGGGCTCCCGGAGAGCTCACCCCTCCACTTT. It specifies CASSEGLPESSPLHF.

Only a few counts were recorded for this clone. The chain carries TRBV9 and TRBJ2-1, with D possibly being TRBD2 (6 bases). The CDR3 is 15 amino acids. Between the trimmed V and J ends, which lost 7 bases and 0 bases, there was a span of 14 bases. Looked up from germline, CDR1 is SGDLS and CDR2 is YYNGEE. CDR3 sequence: CASGTRGSSYNEQFF. CDR3 bases: TGTGCCAGCGGAACCCGGGGGAGCTCCTACAATGAGCAGTTCTTC. Drawing the rest from reference TRBV9 and TRBJ2-1, the complete variable domain is DSGVTQTPKHLITATGQRVTLRCSPRSGDLSVYWYQQSLDQGLQFLIQYYNGEERAKGNILERFSAQQFPDLHSELNLSSLELGDSALYFCASGTRGSSYNEQFFGPGTRLTVL.